Below are 27 T cell receptor beta chains sequenced from a single sample in a study of cytomegalovirus exposure and HLA in healthy donors. With 60 Vbeta and 13 Jbeta primers, the PCR was carried out. Assay used: immunoSEQ multiplex PCR; TCRdb lists only in-frame clones, some missing. Of tens of thousands of clones in the sample, about 90% were seen once. Sequences were obtained from PBMCs. Source of these receptors: a young man in good health and CMV-seronegative.

This chain joins TRBV29-1 and TRBJ2-7, with 7 bases that match TRBD1. Losses at the gene ends were 5 bases for V and 3 bases for J; bases not matched to a gene: 1. CDR3 size: 11 residues. Germline V gene lookup returns CDR1 SQVTM and CDR2 ANQGSEA. CDR3 nucleotides: TGCAGCGTTCGGGACAGCTACGAGCAGTACTTC. Translated: CSVRDSYEQYF.

This clone was observed a few times. The chain recombines TRBV5-1 with TRBJ1-1; 8 nucleotides align to TRBD1. J lost 5 bases, V lost 0 bases, and 6 bases had no gene match. Germline CDR1 is SGHRS and CDR2 is YFSETQ. The CDR3 loop spans 15 amino acids. The CDR3 DNA is TGCGCCAGCAGCTTGGTTTCAGGGGGCATGACTGAAGCTTTCTTT. Translated: CASSLVSGGMTEAFF.

The chain is built from TRBV28 and TRBJ2-6, with 7 bases fitting TRBD2. Per the germline V gene, CDR1 is MDHEN and CDR2 is SYDVKM. This CDR3 comprises 16 residues. Trimming removed 8 bases from V and 2 bases from J; junction bases left unmatched: 9. The chain's CDR3 is CASSQERGTGANVLTF. CDR3 DNA sequence: TGTGCCAGCTCTCAAGAGCGGGGTACTGGGGCCAACGTCCTGACTTTC.

This chain links TRBV5-1 with TRBJ2-2, with D possibly matching TRBD1 (5 bases). Trimming took 5 bases from V and 1 from J, leaving 9 bases between them. This CDR3 contains 14 residues. Germline CDR1 reads SGHRS; CDR2 reads YFSETQ. The CDR3 nucleotides are TGCGCCAGCAGTAGGGGCCAGAACACCGGGGAGCTGTTTTTT. As protein: CASSRGQNTGELFF.

The rearrangement links TRBV25-1 to TRBJ2-7; 7 bases match TRBD1. The V and J ends lost 6 bases and 4 bases, in that order; junction bases with no gene match: 6. The CDR3 has 13 amino acids. Germline CDR1 MGHDK, CDR2 SYGVNS. CDR3 amino acids: CASRGTVGYEQYF. The CDR3 DNA reads TGTGCCAGCAGAGGGACAGTGGGATACGAGCAGTACTTC.

The chain has TRBV7-3 and TRBJ2-7; 9 nucleotides line up with TRBD2. The CDR3 sequence is 15 residues long. The V gene end was trimmed by 2 bases and the J gene end by 0 bases; junction bases not matched to a gene: 2. CDR1 is SGHTA, CDR2 FQGTGA, per germline. The CDR3 sequence is CASSLDSGSSYEQYF. The CDR3 region has the DNA TGTGCCAGCAGCTTAGATAGCGGGAGCTCCTACGAGCAGTACTTC. Full variable domain (outside the CDR3, taken from reference TRBV7-3 and TRBJ2-7): GAGVSQTPSNKVTEKGKYVELRCDPISGHTALYWYRQSLGQGPEFLIYFQGTGAADDSGLPNDRFFAVRPEGSVSTLKIQRTERGDSAVYLCASSLDSGSSYEQYFGPGTRLTVT.

This clone was picked up a small number of times. The chain recombines TRBV5-6 with TRBJ2-1; TRBD2 matches at 7 bases. The CDR3 has 15 amino acids. Germline V gene data show CDR1 as SGHDT and CDR2 as YYEEEE. V trimming: 2 bases; J trimming: 3 bases; junction bases outside the gene matches: 5. The CDR3 nucleotides are TGTGCCAGCAGCTTCCGGGGGGACCTCTACAATGAGCAGTTCTTC. Protein sequence: CASSFRGDLYNEQFF.

The V and J genes are TRBV7-8 and TRBJ2-5; 7 bases fit TRBD2. With the DNA end fitting TRBJ2-7 better, the J assignment may be wrong. Germline V gene data show CDR1 as SGHVS and CDR2 as FQNEAQ. The CDR3 is 14 amino acids. CDR3 amino acids: CASKGGGSSFEQYF. The CDR3 bases are TGTGCCAGCAAAGGTGGCGGGAGTTCTTTCGAGCAGTACTTC.

V is TRBV5-1 and J is TRBJ2-5; no clear D gene. Germline V gene lookup returns CDR1 SGHRS and CDR2 YFSETQ. Trimming shortened V by 4 bases and J by 2 bases, and 12 bases separated the two germline ends. The CDR3 consists of 14 residues. This chain's CDR3 is CASSKSPTQETQYF. For the CDR3, the DNA is TGCGCCAGCAGCAAATCCCCGACACAAGAGACCCAGTACTTC.

The chain recombines TRBV7-2 with TRBJ1-1; 8 bases are shared with TRBD1. V shed 5 bases, J shed 1 base, and the junction held 6 bases outside the gene matches. Germline V CDR1 and CDR2: SGHTA, FQGNSA. CDR3 length: 15 amino acids. The CDR3 DNA reads TGTGCCAGCAGCCTAAGACAGGGGAGGAACACTGAAGCTTTCTTT. It yields the protein CASSLRQGRNTEAFF.

CDR3 residues: CASSLGLSSYEQYF. The DNA of the CDR3 is TGTGCCAGCAGCTTGGGACTGAGCTCCTACGAGCAGTACTTC. The gene calls are TRBV5-4 and TRBJ2-7; D gene unclear. The CDR3 has 14 residues. The V gene's germline CDR1 is SGHNT and CDR2 YYREEE (reference sequence). Deletions cut 0 bases from V and 0 bases from J, with 7 bases between. Complete variable domain (other parts from reference TRBV5-4 and TRBJ2-7): ETGVTQSPTHLIKTRGQQVTLRCSSQSGHNTVSWYQQALGQGPQFIFQYYREEENGRGNFPPRFSGLQFPNYSSELNVNALELDDSALYLCASSLGLSSYEQYFGPGTRLTVT.

V gene TRBV6-5 combines with J gene TRBJ1-5; D possibly corresponds to TRBD1 (6 bases). Germline CDR1 is MNHEY and CDR2 is SVGAGI. V lost 0 bases and J lost 3, with 9 bases in between. The CDR3 length is 15 residues. CDR3 coding DNA: TGTGCCAGCAGTTACTCTAGGACAGTCAATCAGCCCCAGCATTTT. Its translation: CASSYSRTVNQPQHF.

The chain links TRBV4-3 to TRBJ1-3; D not certain. V gave up 0 bases and J gave up 3 bases, with 12 bases separating them. Per the germline V gene, CDR1 is LGHNA and CDR2 is YSLEER. There are 16 residues in the CDR3. The CDR3 sequence: CASSQDSPGGGNTIYF. As DNA, the CDR3 is TGCGCCAGCAGCCAAGATAGTCCGGGTGGTGGAAACACCATATATTTT.

This clone was detected a few times. V gene TRBV28 combines with J gene TRBJ2-5, with D possibly matching TRBD1 (6 bases). Germline CDR1 and CDR2: MDHEN and SYDVKM. The CDR3 sequence is 12 residues long. Trimming removed 4 bases at V and 14 bases at J, with 17 bases between. CDR3 region: CASSSLDSWPYF. CDR3 nucleotide sequence: TGTGCCAGCAGTTCTTTGGACAGTTGGCCTTACTTC.

The V call is TRBV28, the J call TRBJ2-7; possibly TRBD2 for D (5 bases). V shed 7 bases and J shed 2 bases, with 12 bases lying between them. Germline CDR1 is MDHEN and CDR2 is SYDVKM. The CDR3 length is 13 residues. The CDR3 DNA follows: TGTGCCAGCACCAGCGGCCACCCCTACGAGCAGTACTTC. Translated, it gives CASTSGHPYEQYF.

The chain is built from TRBV25-1 and TRBJ2-7, with 10 bases that match TRBD2. V shed 4 bases and J 6 bases; nucleotides not matched to a gene: 6. The germline gives CDR1 MGHDK, CDR2 SYGVNS. This CDR3 spans 14 amino acids. This CDR3 is CASSGSLAGGEQYF. CDR3 in DNA: TGTGCCAGCAGTGGGTCTTTAGCGGGAGGCGAGCAGTACTTC.

This clone was counted only a few times. V usage is TRBV7-9 and J usage is TRBJ1-2, with D possibly being TRBD1 (6 bases). Germline V gives CDR1 SEHNR, CDR2 FQNEAQ (reference sequence). Trimming took 5 bases from V and 3 from J, leaving 19 bases between them. CDR3 length equals 16 residues. In nucleotides, the CDR3 is TGTGCCAGCAGCACGGGTACAGGGTTGGTAGACTATGGCTACACCTTC. It codes for CASSTGTGLVDYGYTF.

The genes are TRBV29-1 and TRBJ2-7; 9 bases match TRBD2. Unmatched junction bases numbered 7, after V lost 6 bases and J lost 1 base. Germline assignment: CDR1 SQVTM and CDR2 ANQGSEA. This CDR3 spans 14 amino acids. The CDR3 bases are TGCAGCGTGGAAACTAGCGGGCATTCCTACGAGCAGTACTTC. It translates to CSVETSGHSYEQYF.

DNA for the CDR3: TGTGCCAGCTCACCCCGGTCCGGACAGGCCCATTCACCCCTCCACTTT. Translating gives CASSPRSGQAHSPLHF. This sequence joins TRBV18 and TRBJ1-6, with 7 positions matching TRBD1. V shed 3 bases and J 8 bases; nucleotides not matched to a gene: 10. CDR3 length: 16 residues. Germline values: CDR1 KGHSH, CDR2 LQKENI.

This clone has just one count. The chain combines TRBV6-4 with TRBJ2-3; 8 bases line up with TRBD2. This CDR3 has 14 residues. V lost 3 bases, J lost 4 bases, and 3 bases stayed unmatched. Looked up from germline, CDR1 is MRHNA and CDR2 is SNTAGT. The DNA for the CDR3 is TGTGCCAGCAGTGAGCAAGCGGGAGCAGATACGCAGTATTTT. The encoded protein is CASSEQAGADTQYF.

The chain carries TRBV18 and TRBJ2-4; TRBD1 matches 7 bases. This CDR3 spans 16 amino acids. Germline CDR1 and CDR2: KGHSH and LQKENI. Trimming took 6 bases from V and 0 from J; bases not matched to a gene: 8. CDR3 amino acids: CASSPGQKIAKNIQYF. The CDR3 nucleotides are TGTGCCAGCTCCCCGGGACAGAAGATAGCCAAAAACATTCAGTACTTC.

The genes are TRBV7-8 and TRBJ2-2, with D tentatively TRBD2 (7 bases). This CDR3 region has 17 residues. Germline V lookup: CDR1 SGHVS, CDR2 FQNEAQ. The germline V and J ends were trimmed by 1 base and 4 bases, with 16 bases remaining between them. The CDR3 bases are TGTGCCAGCAGCTTAGTGGGGGGGGCCCGGATCACCGGGGAGCTGTTTTTT. This gives the protein CASSLVGGARITGELFF. Looking up the rest from reference TRBV7-8 and TRBJ2-2 gives the full variable domain: GAGVSQSPRYKVAKRGQDVALRCDPISGHVSLFWYQQALGQGPEFLTYFQNEAQLDKSGLPSDRFFAERPEGSVSTLKIQRTQQEDSAVYLCASSLVGGARITGELFFGEGSRLTVL.

This chain connects TRBV19 to TRBJ1-4; 8 nucleotides match TRBD1. The germline CDR1 and CDR2 sequences are LNHDA and SQIVND (reference sequence). The CDR3 has 16 residues. Losses at the gene ends were 7 bases for V and 6 bases for J; bases not matched to a gene: 13. The CDR3 protein is CASKSTGQGGDEKLFF. CDR3 coding DNA: TGTGCCAGTAAGTCAACTGGACAGGGAGGCGATGAAAAACTGTTTTTT.

Concerning this clone: In the same sample, other DNA sequences code for this CDR3. The rearrangement uses TRBV18 and TRBJ1-5, with 8 bases identical to TRBD1. This CDR3 spans 14 amino acids. Per the germline V gene, CDR1 is KGHSH and CDR2 is LQKENI. The trim removed 3 bases at V and 7 bases at J, leaving 5 bases unmatched. This CDR3 reads CASSPGQGRQPQHF. CDR3 coding DNA: TGTGCCAGCTCACCCGGACAGGGCAGACAGCCCCAGCATTTT.

The rearrangement joins TRBV19 to TRBJ1-1, with TRBD1 matching 8 bases. Looked up from germline, CDR1 is LNHDA and CDR2 is SQIVND (reference sequence). With V trimmed by 5 bases and J by 6 bases, 8 bases remained unmatched. This CDR3 is built from 14 residues. In DNA form, the CDR3 reads TGTGCCAGTAGTGTATGGGACAGGTCGTCTGAAGCTTTCTTT. Its translation is CASSVWDRSSEAFF.

The V gene is TRBV2, the J gene TRBJ2-1; 7 bases line up with TRBD1. Germline assignment: CDR1 SNHLY and CDR2 FYNNEI. Trimming cost V 8 bases and J 4 bases; bases outside gene matches: 5. This CDR3 spans 13 amino acids. CDR3 region: CASHMDRYNEQFF. The CDR3 DNA sequence: TGTGCCAGCCACATGGACAGGTACAATGAGCAGTTCTTC.

V and J are TRBV5-4 and TRBJ2-7; TRBD2 aligns across 8 bases. Germline CDR1 reads SGHNT; CDR2 reads YYREEE (reference sequence). The CDR3 is made up of 17 amino acids. J was trimmed by 3 bases and V by 0 bases; bases with no gene match: 11. The CDR3 protein is CASSLVILAGSIYEQYF. CDR3 in DNA: TGTGCCAGCAGCTTGGTTATTCTAGCGGGCTCCATCTACGAGCAGTACTTC.